The 18 T cell receptor beta chains in this list originate from one sample, sequenced in a study of T cells in Graves' hyperthyroidism and ophthalmopathy. Using RNA transcripts as the source, TCR beta CDR3 regions were amplified. Primed by the HTBI set, a first-round RT-PCR was run on the TCR CDR3. MiXCR was run by TCRdb on the multiplex PCR reads, yielding one entry per CDR3 protein. The sample lists a few hundred thousand distinct CDR3 sequences, 15% to 17% occurring once. The specimen was blood. These receptors originate from a woman aged 18 to 35 with Graves' hyperthyroidism.

This clonotype showed up many times. This could be a read error, since a much larger clone is one nucleotide away. The chain joins TRBV28 to TRBJ2-7, with 7 bases fitting TRBD1. Trimming removed 5 bases from V and 5 bases from J; junction bases left unmatched: 6. Germline CDR1 is MDHEN and CDR2 is SYDVKM. The CDR3 is 13 amino acids. This CDR3 is CASSPGQADEQYF. The DNA for the CDR3 is TGTGCCAGCAGTCCCGGACAGGCAGACGAGCAGTACTTC.

This clonotype was observed at least ten times. This chain connects TRBV5-1 to TRBJ1-2; D unclear. V lost 5 bases, J lost 8 bases, and 13 bases lay in between. This CDR3 contains 12 residues. CDR1 and CDR2 (germline): SGHRS, YFSETQ. CDR3 loop: CASSAGEWGYTF. The CDR3 DNA sequence: TGCGCCAGCAGTGCCGGGGAGTGGGGCTACACCTTC.

This clonotype showed up many times. This chain links TRBV6-1 with TRBJ2-1; 9 bases match TRBD1. V gave up 5 bases and J gave up 6 bases; unmatched junction bases: 14. The germline CDR1 and CDR2 sequences are MNHNS and SASEGT. The CDR3 runs to 17 residues. CDR3 region: CASSRDRTGDPGNEQFF. In DNA, the CDR3 is TGTGCCAGCAGTCGCGATCGGACAGGGGATCCGGGCAATGAGCAGTTCTTC.

This clonotype was counted many times. The chain couples TRBV28 to TRBJ1-2; 8 positions agree with TRBD1. J gave up 8 bases and V 6 bases, and 8 bases lay outside the gene matches. The CDR3 consists of 13 residues. Per germline, CDR1 MDHEN and CDR2 SYDVKM. Here the CDR3 reads CASSFRGRRGYTF. The CDR3 nucleotides read TGTGCCAGCAGCTTCAGGGGGCGCCGGGGCTACACCTTC.

This clonotype was counted ten times or more. The gene calls are TRBV12-3 or TRBV12-4 and TRBJ1-5, with D perhaps matching TRBD1 (6 bases). The CDR3 has 14 residues. V lost 2 bases, J lost 8 bases, and 13 bases lay in between. The CDR3 nucleotides are TGTGCCAGCAGTTTAATGGGGGGCGCGGAGCCCCAGCATTTT. It specifies CASSLMGGAEPQHF.

In this sample, this clonotype turned up many times. The genes are TRBV2 and TRBJ2-5; D call uncertain. V lost 9 bases and J 1 base, leaving 6 bases between the germline ends. Germline V CDR1 and CDR2: SNHLY, FYNNEI. This CDR3 is 11 amino acids long. The CDR3 is CASKLQETQYF. The CDR3 region has the DNA TGTGCCAGTAAGCTCCAAGAGACCCAGTACTTC.

J is TRBJ1-1 and V is TRBV6-1; no firm D call. This CDR3 contains 14 residues. Germline assignment: CDR1 MNHNS and CDR2 SASEGT. The V end was cut by 7 bases, the J end by 0 bases, with 12 bases between. The CDR3, as DNA: TGTGCCAGCAACCCCGGAACAATGAACACTGAAGCTTTCTTT. Amino acids: CASNPGTMNTEAFF.

This clonotype was picked up many times. V gene TRBV12-5 combines with J gene TRBJ1-1; D remains unclear. There are 13 residues in the CDR3. V gave up 5 bases and J gave up 1 base, with 8 bases separating them. In germline, CDR1 is LGHNT, CDR2 FRNRAP. CDR3 protein: CASGTTSNTEAFF. CDR3 DNA sequence: TGTGCTAGTGGTACGACATCGAACACTGAAGCTTTCTTT.

Many counts were recorded for this clonotype. The chain combines TRBV10-3 with TRBJ2-7; D is perhaps TRBD2 (5 bases). V lost 11 bases, J lost 3 bases, and 14 bases lay in between. The germline V gene encodes CDR1 ENHRY and CDR2 SYGVKD. The CDR3 contains 12 residues. As DNA, the CDR3 is TGTGCCGCCGGAACGGGGAGCTACGAGCAGTACTTC. Its translation is CAAGTGSYEQYF.

The rearrangement uses TRBV4-2 and TRBJ2-1; a possible D gene is TRBD1 (6 bases). There are 18 residues in the CDR3. Trimming removed 0 bases from V and 2 bases from J, with 17 bases in between. CDR1 and CDR2 (germline): LGHNA, YNFKEQ. In nucleotides, the CDR3 is TGTGCCAGCAGCCAAGATCTTCTTGGGGGCCCAGCCTACAATGAGCAGTTCTTC. Translated, it gives CASSQDLLGGPAYNEQFF.

This clonotype showed up many times. The chain joins TRBV10-2 to TRBJ2-7, with 7 bases that match TRBD1. J lost 1 base, V lost 3 bases, and 3 bases had no gene match. The length of the CDR3 is 14 residues. In germline, CDR1 is WSHSY, CDR2 SAAADI. The CDR3 reads CASSEQGPSYEQYF. The CDR3 coding sequence is TGCGCCAGCAGTGAACAGGGGCCGTCCTACGAGCAGTACTTC.

The V gene is TRBV27, the J gene TRBJ1-6; the D gene is possibly TRBD1 (6 bases). The germline CDR1 and CDR2 sequences are MNHEY and SMNVEV (reference sequence). The ends were cut back, 3 bases at V and 0 bases at J, with 18 bases in the middle. This CDR3 is 19 amino acids long. CDR3 nucleotides: TGTGCCAGCAGTTTGACCACAGGGTTCGGGGACTCCTATAATTCACCCCTCCACTTT. Its translation is CASSLTTGFGDSYNSPLHF.

The chain has TRBV29-1 and TRBJ2-1; D might be TRBD1 (5 bases). From germline, CDR1 is SQVTM and CDR2 ANQGSEA. The germline V and J ends were trimmed by 0 bases and 2 bases, with 14 bases remaining between them. The CDR3 consists of 16 residues. CDR3 sequence reads: CSVEDPARVTYNEQFF. CDR3 DNA sequence: TGCAGCGTTGAAGATCCGGCCAGGGTGACCTACAATGAGCAGTTCTTC.

Ten or more counts support this clonotype. V usage is TRBV5-1 and J usage is TRBJ2-7; the match to TRBD1 covers 11 bases. V gave up 3 bases and J gave up 5 bases; unmatched junction bases: 7. The CDR3 is 15 amino acids. Germline assignment: CDR1 SGHRS and CDR2 YFSETQ. CDR3 in amino acids: CASSSDRTGGNEQYF. CDR3 in DNA: TGCGCCAGCAGCTCGGATAGGACAGGGGGCAACGAGCAGTACTTC. The entire variable domain, with the rest obtained from reference TRBV5-1 and TRBJ2-7, is as follows: KAGVTQTPRYLIKTRGQQVTLSCSPISGHRSVSWYQQTPGQGLQFLFEYFSETQRNKGNFPGRFSGRQFSNSRSEMNVSTLELGDSALYLCASSSDRTGGNEQYFGPGTRLTVT.

The chain employs TRBV5-6 and TRBJ2-3, with 9 nucleotides matching TRBD2. Germline trimming cut 3 bases from V and 2 bases from J; bases unmatched to any gene: 10. This CDR3 contains 17 residues. Germline-derived CDR1 and CDR2 are SGHDT and YYEEEE. The CDR3 coding sequence is TGTGCCAGCAGCTCAACCGTCCGCGGGGGGGCCACAGATACGCAGTATTTT. This sequence encodes CASSSTVRGGATDTQYF.

This clonotype was seen more than once but under ten times. The chain employs TRBV4-1 and TRBJ1-3; 7 positions match TRBD1. CDR3 length: 15 residues. Unmatched junction bases numbered 13, after V lost 10 bases and J lost 4 bases. Germline assignment: CDR1 MGHRA and CDR2 YSYEKL. The CDR3 loop is CATQRTGDLGNTIYF. The CDR3 bases are TGCGCCACTCAGAGGACAGGAGATTTAGGAAACACCATATATTTT.

Ten or more counts support this clonotype. The chain combines TRBV6-2 or TRBV6-3 with TRBJ1-6, with TRBD1 identical over 9 bases. V shed 4 bases, J shed 10 bases, and the junction held 17 bases outside the gene matches. The CDR3 is 18 residues long. Looked up from germline, CDR1 is MNHEY and CDR2 is SVGEGT. The CDR3 protein is CASSWPGQGPNLRSPLHF. CDR3 bases: TGTGCCAGCAGTTGGCCGGGACAGGGTCCCAACTTGCGGTCACCCCTCCACTTT.

This clonotype has a count of ten or more. The CDR3 sequence: CASSLEKGAHNEQFF. CDR3 in DNA: TGCGCCAGCAGCTTGGAGAAGGGGGCGCACAATGAGCAGTTCTTC. The chain carries TRBV5-1 and TRBJ2-1, with 7 nucleotides matching TRBD1. The CDR3 length is 15 residues. V lost 0 bases and J lost 5; bases outside the gene matches: 5. The germline CDR1 and CDR2 sequences are SGHRS and YFSETQ. Drawing the rest from reference TRBV5-1 and TRBJ2-1, the complete variable domain is KAGVTQTPRYLIKTRGQQVTLSCSPISGHRSVSWYQQTPGQGLQFLFEYFSETQRNKGNFPGRFSGRQFSNSRSEMNVSTLELGDSALYLCASSLEKGAHNEQFFGPGTRLTVL.